This TCR beta chain stems from a study of spatial heterogeneity in lung cancer (dated by TCRdb to between 2018 and 2021). For the study in its entirety: More beta-chain than alpha-chain transcripts were consistently detected, likely reflecting higher beta-chain transcript abundance. In non-small cell lung cancer, the study quantitatively compared TCR alpha and beta repertoires across several tumor regions, matched nontumor lung, and blood. In the raw uncorrected reads, each unique combination of TCR and UMI appeared on average more than ten times. At surgery, both alpha and beta chains were TCR-sequenced in around 240 tumor regions, fewer than 85 matched nontumor lung samples and just over 55 PBMC samples. Nonsynonymous mutation counts, determined by whole-exome sequencing of tumor tissue, were related to features of the TCR repertoire. In tumor regions, TCR transcript counts showed a strong correlation with a T cell transcriptional module score derived from matched bulk RNA-seq. Paper-wide results and their limitations: Additional single-cell paired TCR alpha and beta sequencing was considered necessary to confirm, at a functional level, the hypothesis that regional TCRs recognize regional mutations. The tumor nonsynonymous mutation count correlated with the number of expanded alpha and beta TCRs within the tumor. TCR-seq coverage of tumor T cells was estimated to be only roughly 7% for alpha chains and around 13% for beta chains. Counts of ubiquitous and regional expanded TCRs were found to correlate with counts of ubiquitous and regional nonsynonymous mutations, respectively.

Library creation used 5' RACE. Instrument used: NextSeq 500. To allow correction of PCR and sequencing errors, the TCR library protocol tagged every TCR cDNA molecule with a unique molecular identifier. The paper's processing steps were these. TCR identification, UMI-based error correction and CDR3 extraction were performed with Decombinator tools. Expanded TCRs were defined as those above a frequency of 2 per 1,000, corresponding to the top 1% of the tumor frequency distribution. Expanded tumor TCRs statistically deemed absent (corrected P<0.05) from at least one tumor region were classed as regional, and all other expanded tumor TCRs were classed as ubiquitous. Renyi diversity was computed with the R vegan package after each repertoire had been subsampled 100 times to 5,000 TCRs. To build CDR3 similarity networks, amino acid triplet string-kernel similarity was used, and CDR3s were connected when their pairwise similarity was above 0.82. TCRdb passed the public sequencing reads through fastp at Q25 and MiXCR, retaining productive beta sequences. CDR3 protein duplicates are merged, each entry listing the most common genes and DNA. These V and J calls rely on TCRdb rather than the paper's analysis. The sample table holds 7,300 or so distinct CDR3 sequences, of which approximately 9.3% were seen once. The ten biggest clones cover roughly 8.6% of the sample.

The germline V gene supplies CDR1 MNHNS and CDR2 SASEGT. From its cysteine to its phenylalanine, the CDR3 spans 14 amino acids. Solely the CDR3 DNA is kept, with 42 bases framed from the first base. From V the trimming removes 7 bases and from J it removes 5 bases, while the gene matches leave 7 bases of the junction unaccounted for. The sample's time point label, in plain terms: sample taken at primary tumor resection. Samples were obtained from about 69 patients with early-stage, untreated non-small cell lung cancer from the lung TRACERx cohort. Without any cell sorting, TCR sequencing was performed on whole RNA extracted either from tumor and nontumor lung tissue or from cryopreserved PBMC samples. A patient was chosen for TCR sequencing only when enough RNA was available from at least two tumor regions. Before selection, tumor and adjacent nontumor lung specimens were reviewed by a lung pathologist.

This clonotype is medium-sized (0.01 to 0.1%) in terms of sample share. Its antigen target is currently unknown. No base-level quality is on record; no much larger clone is a single base apart. This receptor was identified in a male donor with early-stage non-small cell lung cancer. The specimen was lung tumor tissue, collected at surgery. The chain is encoded by TRBV6-1 joined to TRBJ1-4, with 7 bases matching TRBD1. The bases are TGTGCCAGCATGAAGACAGGGAGAAATGAAAAACTGTTTTTT. Its protein is CASMKTGRNEKLFF.